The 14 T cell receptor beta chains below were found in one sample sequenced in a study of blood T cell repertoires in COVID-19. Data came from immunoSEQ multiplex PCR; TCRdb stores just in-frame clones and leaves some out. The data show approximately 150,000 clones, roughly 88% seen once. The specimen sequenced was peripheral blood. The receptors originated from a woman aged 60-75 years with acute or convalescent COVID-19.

The CDR3 spells CAISERGGQSNQPQHF. As DNA, the CDR3 is TGTGCCATCAGTGAGAGGGGGGGGCAAAGCAATCAGCCCCAGCATTTT. The chain couples TRBV10-3 to TRBJ1-5; possible D gene TRBD1, 6 bases. The germline V gene encodes CDR1 ENHRY and CDR2 SYGVKD. CDR3 length: 16 amino acids. V was shortened by 2 bases and J by 1 base, with 12 bases between the two germline ends.

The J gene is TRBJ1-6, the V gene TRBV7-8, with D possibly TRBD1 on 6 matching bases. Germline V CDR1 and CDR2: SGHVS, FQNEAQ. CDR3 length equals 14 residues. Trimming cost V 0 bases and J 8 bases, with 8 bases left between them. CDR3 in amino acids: CASSLAGGDSPLHF. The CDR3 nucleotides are TGTGCCAGCAGCTTAGCAGGGGGGGATTCACCCCTCCACTTT.

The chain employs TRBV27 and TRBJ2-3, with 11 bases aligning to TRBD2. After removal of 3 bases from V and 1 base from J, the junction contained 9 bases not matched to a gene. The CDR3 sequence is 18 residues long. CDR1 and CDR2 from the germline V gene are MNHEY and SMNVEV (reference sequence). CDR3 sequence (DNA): TGTGCCAGCAGTTTCCTTAGCGGGGGGGCGTGGGGCACAGATACGCAGTATTTT. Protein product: CASSFLSGGAWGTDTQYF.

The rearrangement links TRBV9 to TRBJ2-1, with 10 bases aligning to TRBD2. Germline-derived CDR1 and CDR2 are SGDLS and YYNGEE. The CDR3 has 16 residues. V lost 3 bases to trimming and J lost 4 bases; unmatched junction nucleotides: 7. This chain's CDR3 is CASSDPSGGQYNEQFF. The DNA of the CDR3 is TGTGCCAGCAGCGACCCTAGCGGGGGTCAATACAATGAGCAGTTCTTC.

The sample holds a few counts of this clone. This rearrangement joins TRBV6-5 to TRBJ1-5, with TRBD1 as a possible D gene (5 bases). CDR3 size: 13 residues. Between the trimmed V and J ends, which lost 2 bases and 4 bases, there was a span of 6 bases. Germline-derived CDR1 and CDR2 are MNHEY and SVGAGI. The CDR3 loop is CASSYRQNQPQHF. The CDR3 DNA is TGTGCCAGCAGTTACCGACAGAATCAGCCCCAGCATTTT.

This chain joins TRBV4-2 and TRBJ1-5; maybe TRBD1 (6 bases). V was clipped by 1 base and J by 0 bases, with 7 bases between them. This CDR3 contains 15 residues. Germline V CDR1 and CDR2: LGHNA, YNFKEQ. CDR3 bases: TGTGCCAGCAGCCAAGTAGGGGGTAGCAATCAGCCCCAGCATTTT. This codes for CASSQVGGSNQPQHF.

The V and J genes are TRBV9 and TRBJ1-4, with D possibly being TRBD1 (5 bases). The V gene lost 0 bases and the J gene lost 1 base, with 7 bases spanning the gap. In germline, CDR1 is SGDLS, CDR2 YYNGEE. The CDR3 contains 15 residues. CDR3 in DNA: TGTGCCAGCAGCGTAGGCCAGGGAACTAATGAAAAACTGTTTTTT. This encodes CASSVGQGTNEKLFF.

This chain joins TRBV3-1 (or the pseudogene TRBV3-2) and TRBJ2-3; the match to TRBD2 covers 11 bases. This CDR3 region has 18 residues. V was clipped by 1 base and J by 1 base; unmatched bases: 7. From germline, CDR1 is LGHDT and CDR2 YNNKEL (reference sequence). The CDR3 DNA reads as TGTGCCAGCAGCCAAGGATTACTAGCGGGGGCGGGCACAGATACGCAGTATTTT. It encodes CASSQGLLAGAGTDTQYF.

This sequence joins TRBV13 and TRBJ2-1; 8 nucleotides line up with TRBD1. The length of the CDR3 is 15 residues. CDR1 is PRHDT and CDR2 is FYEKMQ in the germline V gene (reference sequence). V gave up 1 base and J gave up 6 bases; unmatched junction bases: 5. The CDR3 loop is CASSLDRGSGNEQFF. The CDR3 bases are TGTGCCAGCAGCTTAGACAGGGGGAGCGGCAATGAGCAGTTCTTC.

For the CDR3, the DNA is TGTGCCAGCAGCGGGCCTAGCACACTCACAGATACGCAGTATTTT. It codes for CASSGPSTLTDTQYF. The chain is built from TRBV5-4 and TRBJ2-3; D is possibly TRBD2 (5 bases). Per germline, CDR1 SGHNT and CDR2 YYREEE (reference sequence). V lost 4 bases to trimming and J lost 2 bases, with 14 bases between them. This CDR3 has 15 amino acids.

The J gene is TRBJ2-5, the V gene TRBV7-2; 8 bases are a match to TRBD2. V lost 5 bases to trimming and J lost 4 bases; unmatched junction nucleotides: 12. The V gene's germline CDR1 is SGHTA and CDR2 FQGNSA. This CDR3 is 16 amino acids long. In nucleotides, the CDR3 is TGTGCCAGCAGCCCCCGGGACCGGGAGGGTGGAGAGACCCAGTACTTC. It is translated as CASSPRDREGGETQYF. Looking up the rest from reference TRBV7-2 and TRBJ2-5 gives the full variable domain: GAGVSQSPSNKVTEKGKDVELRCDPISGHTALYWYRQSLGQGLEFLIYFQGNSAPDKSGLPSDRFSAERTGGSVSTLTIQRTQQEDSAVYLCASSPRDREGGETQYFGPGTRLLVL.

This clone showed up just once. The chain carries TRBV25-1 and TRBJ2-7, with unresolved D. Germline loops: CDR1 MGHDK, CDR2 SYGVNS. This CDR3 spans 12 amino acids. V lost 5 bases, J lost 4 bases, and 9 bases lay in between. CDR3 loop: CASSLQPYEQYF. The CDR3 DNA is TGTGCCAGCAGTTTACAGCCTTACGAGCAGTACTTC.

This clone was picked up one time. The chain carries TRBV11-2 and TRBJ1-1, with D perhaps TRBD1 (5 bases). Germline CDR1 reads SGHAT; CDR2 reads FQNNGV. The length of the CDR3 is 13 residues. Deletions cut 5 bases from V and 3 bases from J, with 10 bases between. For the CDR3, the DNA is TGTGCCAGCAGCCCCTGGGGGGACACTGAAGCTTTCTTT. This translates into CASSPWGDTEAFF. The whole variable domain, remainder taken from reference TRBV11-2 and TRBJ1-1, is EAGVAQSPRYKIIEKRQSVAFWCNPISGHATLYWYQQILGQGPKLLIQFQNNGVVDDSQLPKDRFSAERLKGVDSTLKIQPAKLEDSAVYLCASSPWGDTEAFFGQGTRLTVV.

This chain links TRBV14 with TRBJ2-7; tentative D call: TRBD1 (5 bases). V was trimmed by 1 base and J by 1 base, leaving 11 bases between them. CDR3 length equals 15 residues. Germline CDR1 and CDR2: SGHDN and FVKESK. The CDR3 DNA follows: TGTGCCAGCAGCCAAGTCGGCAGGGATTCCTACGAGCAGTACTTC. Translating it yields CASSQVGRDSYEQYF.